This T cell receptor (beta chain) was profiled in a study of vaccination and CD4 T cells after COVID-19. Sequence data for DNA of cultured CD4+ T cells were generated by the Oncomine TCR Beta short-read assay. One entry per CDR3 protein, called by TCRdb with MiXCR from the PCR reads. Found here are 11,000 to 15,000 distinct CDR3 sequences, less than 70% of them singletons; the top ten hold roughly a tenth. There are a few counts of this clonotype. Its antigen is unknown. Treatment reported: approximately nine-day PBMC culture with coronavirus spike peptide pools or control peptides (ViraFEST assay). From germline, CDR1 is MNHEY and CDR2 SMNVEV (reference sequence). The length of the CDR3 is 15 residues. The ends were cut back, 4 bases at V and 1 base at J, with 8 bases in the middle.

Sequencing was performed on CD4+ T cells from blood, cultured in vitro, taken before SARS-CoV-2 vaccination. The sequence came from a human donor who had recovered from COVID-19. This chain joins TRBV27 and TRBJ2-6, with no clear D. CDR3 DNA: TGTGCCAGCAGTTCCCTCTATTCTGGGGCCAACGTCCTGACTTTC. This codes for CASSSLYSGANVLTF.